The 6 T cell receptor beta chains listed next were all sequenced from one sample in a study of glioma-infiltrating T cells. Amplification of TCR alpha and beta CDR3 regions from RNA used iRepertoire nested multiplex PCR. Each CDR3 protein is one row after TCRdb ran MiXCR on the multiplex PCR reads. Among about 93,000 distinct CDR3 sequences, around 37% were seen once, and the ten largest hold under 40%. Material for sequencing was glioma tissue, nonneoplastic brain tissue, or PBMCs (not recorded which). The receptors were gathered from a human donor with low-grade glioma or glioblastoma, undergoing nonglioma brain surgery, or in good health (not recorded which).

Turning to this clonotype: One junction end does not reproduce the germline sequence, and a read error may be involved. This chain connects TRBV20-1 to TRBJ1-4; possibly TRBD1 for D (5 bases). CDR3 length equals 15 residues. Germline V CDR1 and CDR2: DFQATT, SNEGSKA (reference sequence). CDR3 in DNA: TGCAGTGCTACAGATACGGGGCAGAGGAGAGAAAAACTGTTCTTT. Residues: CSATDTGQRREKLFF.

The CDR3 DNA sequence: TGTGCCAGCAGCCCCAGGGAGGGGTACAATGAGCAGTTCTTC. This gives the protein CASSPREGYNEQFF. The chain carries TRBV7-9 and TRBJ2-1; TRBD2 matches 7 bases. Per the germline V gene, CDR1 is SEHNR and CDR2 is FQNEAQ (reference sequence). The CDR3 totals 14 residues. V trimming: 5 bases; J trimming: 4 bases; junction bases outside the gene matches: 5. Together with reference TRBV7-9 and TRBJ2-1, the CDR3 gives the full variable domain: DTGVSQNPRHKITKRGQNVTFRCDPISEHNRLYWYRQTLGQGPEFLTYFQNEAQLEKSRLLSDRFSAERPKGSFSTLEIQRTEQGDSAMYLCASSPREGYNEQFFGPGTRLTVL.

The chain carries TRBV20-1 and TRBJ2-7, with 9 bases lining up with TRBD2. Germline V gene lookup returns CDR1 DFQATT and CDR2 SNEGSKA (reference sequence). The CDR3 spans 14 residues. The trim removed 5 bases at V and 2 bases at J, leaving 7 bases unmatched. CDR3 bases: TGCAGTGCTGTTTTTCTAGCGGGAACCTACGAGCAGTACTTC. Its translation is CSAVFLAGTYEQYF.

This clonotype was seen ten or more times. V gene TRBV5-1 combines with J gene TRBJ1-4, with unresolved D. Germline CDR1 is SGHRS and CDR2 is YFSETQ. V was pared by 4 bases and J by 5 bases, with 12 bases between. The CDR3 consists of 14 residues. The CDR3 here is CASSPAERNEKLFF. In DNA, the CDR3 is TGCGCCAGCAGCCCCGCAGAACGGAATGAAAAACTGTTTTTT.

This clonotype came up many times. The genes are TRBV20-1 and TRBJ2-4; 8 bases are shared with TRBD1. V shed 6 bases and J 5 bases; nucleotides not matched to a gene: 9. The germline gives CDR1 DFQATT, CDR2 SNEGSKA (reference sequence). The CDR3 length is 14 residues. The CDR3 is CSAAATGDQNIQYF. CDR3 bases: TGCAGTGCCGCGGCGACAGGGGACCAAAACATTCAGTACTTC.

The table lists this clonotype with many counts. The CDR3 coding sequence is TGTGCCAGCAGCCTTGGGACAGGGAGGAACACCGGGGAGCTGTTTTTT. Residues: CASSLGTGRNTGELFF. The chain has TRBV7-2 and TRBJ2-2; 9 nucleotides align to TRBD1. The CDR3 loop spans 16 amino acids. V trimming: 5 bases; J trimming: 1 base; junction bases outside the gene matches: 5. Looked up from germline, CDR1 is SGHTA and CDR2 is FQGNSA.